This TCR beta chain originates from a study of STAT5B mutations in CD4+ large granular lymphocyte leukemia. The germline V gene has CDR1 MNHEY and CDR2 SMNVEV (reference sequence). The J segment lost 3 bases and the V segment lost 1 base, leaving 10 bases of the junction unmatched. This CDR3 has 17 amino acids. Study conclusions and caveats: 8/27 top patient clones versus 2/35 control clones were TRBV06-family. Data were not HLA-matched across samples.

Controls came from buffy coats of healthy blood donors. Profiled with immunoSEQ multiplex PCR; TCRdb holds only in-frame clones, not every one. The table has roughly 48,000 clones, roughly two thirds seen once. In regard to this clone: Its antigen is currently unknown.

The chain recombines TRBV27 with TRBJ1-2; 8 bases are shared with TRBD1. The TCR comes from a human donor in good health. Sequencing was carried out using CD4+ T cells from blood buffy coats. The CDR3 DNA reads TGTGCCAGCAGTTTATTCGCAGGGGGCGCAGACTACTATGGCTACACCTTC. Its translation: CASSLFAGGADYYGYTF.